This TCR beta chain was found in a study of CD8+CD57+ T cells in acquired aplastic anemia (dated by TCRdb to between 2017 and 2018). Background for the entire study: DNA extracted from sorted CD4+ and CD8+ cells had a mean of 3.2 ug, with a range of about 0.19 to 30 ug. A CD8+CD57+ expansion meant a frequency higher than the mean frequency seen in healthy subjects.

Study-wide findings and limitations: No significant difference in CD8+ Simpson's diversity was found between patients and healthy controls (P=0.060). Some 30 CD8+ CDR3 sequences were found to be shared between patients and controls, but these sequences appeared to be highly expressed in patients and within the immunodominant clones of the patients.

Expansion of CD8+CD57+ cells had been shown by flow cytometry in the patients chosen for sequencing. All patients had severe acquired aplastic anemia diagnosed by International Study of Aplastic Anemia and Agranulocytosis and Camitta criteria. At the time blood was sampled, none of the patients had received any therapy. The study deep-sequenced TCR repertoires of sorted CD4+ and CD8+ blood T cells from severe aplastic anemia patients and healthy subjects. Patients were enrolled under clinicaltrials.gov protocols 00001620, 01623167, 00001397, 00071045, 00081523 and 00961064 in the USA. Ficoll-Paque density gradient centrifugation was used to isolate peripheral blood mononuclear cells. Before DNA was extracted, CD4+ and CD8+ T cells were sorted using either FACS or magnetic beads. Genomic DNA was used as template for profiling of TCR beta VDJ combinations and CDR3 sequences. An Illumina HiSeq 2000 was the platform used for TCR repertoire sequencing. Per the source publication's procedure: Repertoires were assessed using TRBV/TRBJ rearrangement plots, CDR3 size and DJ length profiles, and Simpson's diversity index. The most abundant DNA sequence in the deep sequencing data was defined as the immunodominant clone. CDR3 amino acid sequences were screened for sharing across subjects and were compared with published repertoires and the VDJdb database. Using fastp at Q25 and MiXCR, TCRdb reprocessed the public reads and kept productive beta chains. Each record represents a unique CDR3 protein, reported with the most common genes and DNA among its rows. For this entry, the V and J calls and clone size follow TCRdb and not the study's own pipeline. Within this sample are approximately 220,000 distinct CDR3 sequences, with about 44% of them counted one time only. 7% to 10% of the sample comes from the top ten.

Concerning this clonotype: Its antigen is still unknown. Being one base from a much bigger clone, this may be a read error.

This TCR derives from a human donor with aplastic anemia. Specimen: sorted CD4+, CD8+, or CD8+CD57+ T cells (not recorded which) from PBMCs.

The CDR3 region reads CAGSPVTGQKIYEQYF. In nucleotides, the sequence is TGTGCCGGCAGCCCCGTTACGGGACAGAAAATCTACGAGCAGTACTTC. The chain employs TRBV7-9 and TRBJ2-7; TRBD1 matches 7 bases in the middle. Counted from cysteine to phenylalanine, this CDR3 has 16 amino acids. CDR3 DNA only is kept here, 48 bases in frame from base 1. In the germline V gene (reference sequence), CDR1 corresponds to SEHNR and CDR2 to FQNEAQ.